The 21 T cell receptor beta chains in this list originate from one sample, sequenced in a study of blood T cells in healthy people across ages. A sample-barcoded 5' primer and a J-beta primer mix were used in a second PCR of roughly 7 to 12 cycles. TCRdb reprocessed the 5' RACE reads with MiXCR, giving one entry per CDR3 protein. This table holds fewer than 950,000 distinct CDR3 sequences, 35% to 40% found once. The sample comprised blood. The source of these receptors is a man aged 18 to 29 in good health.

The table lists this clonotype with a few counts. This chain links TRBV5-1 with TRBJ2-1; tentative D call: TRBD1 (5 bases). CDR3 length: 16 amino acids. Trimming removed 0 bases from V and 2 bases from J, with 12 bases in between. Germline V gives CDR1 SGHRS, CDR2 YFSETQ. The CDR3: CASSLGQGEPYNEQFF. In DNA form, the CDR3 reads TGCGCCAGCAGCTTGGGGCAGGGTGAGCCCTACAATGAGCAGTTCTTC. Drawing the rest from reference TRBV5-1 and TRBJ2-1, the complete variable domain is KAGVTQTPRYLIKTRGQQVTLSCSPISGHRSVSWYQQTPGQGLQFLFEYFSETQRNKGNFPGRFSGRQFSNSRSEMNVSTLELGDSALYLCASSLGQGEPYNEQFFGPGTRLTVL.

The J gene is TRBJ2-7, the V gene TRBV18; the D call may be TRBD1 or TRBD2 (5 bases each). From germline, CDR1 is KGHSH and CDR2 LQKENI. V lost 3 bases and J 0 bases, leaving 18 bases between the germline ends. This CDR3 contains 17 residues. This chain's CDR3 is CASSPDSGTVSSYEQYF. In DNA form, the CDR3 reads TGTGCCAGCTCACCCGATTCCGGGACGGTAAGCTCCTACGAGCAGTACTTC.

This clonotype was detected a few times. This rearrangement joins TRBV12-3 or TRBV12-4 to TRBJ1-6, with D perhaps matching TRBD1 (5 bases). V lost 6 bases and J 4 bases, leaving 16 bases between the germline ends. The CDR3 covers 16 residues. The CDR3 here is CASSKGGEPYNSPLHF. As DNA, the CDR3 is TGTGCCAGCAGCAAGGGAGGGGAACCTTATAATTCACCCCTCCACTTT.

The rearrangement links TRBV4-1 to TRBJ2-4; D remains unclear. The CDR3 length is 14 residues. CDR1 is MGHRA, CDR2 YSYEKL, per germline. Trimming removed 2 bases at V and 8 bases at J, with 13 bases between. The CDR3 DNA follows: TGCGCCAGCAGCCAATCCGAGCCTGGCGACATTCAGTACTTC. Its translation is CASSQSEPGDIQYF.

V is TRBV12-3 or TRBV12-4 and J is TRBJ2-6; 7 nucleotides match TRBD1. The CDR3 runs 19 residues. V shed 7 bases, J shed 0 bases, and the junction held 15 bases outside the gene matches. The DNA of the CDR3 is TGTGCCAGCACCCTCCTCGGGGCAGGGGGATTCTCTGGGGCCAACGTCCTGACTTTC. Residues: CASTLLGAGGFSGANVLTF.

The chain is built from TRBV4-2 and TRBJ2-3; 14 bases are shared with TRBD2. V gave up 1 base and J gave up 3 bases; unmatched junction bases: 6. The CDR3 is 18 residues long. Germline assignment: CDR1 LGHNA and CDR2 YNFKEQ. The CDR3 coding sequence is TGTGCCAGCAGCCAAGGGAGGACTAGCGGGGGGACGACAGATACGCAGTATTTT. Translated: CASSQGRTSGGTTDTQYF.

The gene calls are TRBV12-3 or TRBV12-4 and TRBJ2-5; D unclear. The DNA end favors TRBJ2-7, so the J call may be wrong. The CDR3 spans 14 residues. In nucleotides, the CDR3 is TGTGCCAGCAGTTTAATGGGGTACGACGACGAGCAGTACTTC. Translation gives CASSLMGYDDEQYF.

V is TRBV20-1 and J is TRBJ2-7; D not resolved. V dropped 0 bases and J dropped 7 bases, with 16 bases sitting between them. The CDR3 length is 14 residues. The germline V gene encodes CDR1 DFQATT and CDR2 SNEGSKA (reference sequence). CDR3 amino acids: CSARDWQIYNEQYF. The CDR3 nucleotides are TGCAGTGCTAGAGATTGGCAGATATACAATGAGCAGTACTTC.

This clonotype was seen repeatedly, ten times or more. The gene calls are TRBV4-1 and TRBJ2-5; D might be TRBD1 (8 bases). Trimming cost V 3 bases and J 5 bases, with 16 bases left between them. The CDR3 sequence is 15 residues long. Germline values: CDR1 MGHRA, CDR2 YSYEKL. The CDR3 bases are TGCGCCAGCAGCCACTTCGGACAGGGAGGGGAGACCCAGTACTTC. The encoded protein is CASSHFGQGGETQYF.

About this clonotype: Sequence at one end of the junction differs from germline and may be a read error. CDR3 bases: TGTGCCAGCAGTGAATTTCATGAGACCCGGTACTTC. Translated, it gives CASSEFHETRYF. V and J are TRBV25-1 and TRBJ2-5, with no clear D. The CDR3 loop spans 12 amino acids. CDR1 and CDR2 (germline): MGHDK, SYGVNS. The whole variable domain, remainder taken from reference TRBV25-1 and TRBJ2-5, is EADIYQTPRYLVIGTGKKITLECSQTMGHDKMYWYQQDPGMELHLIHYSYGVNSTEKGDLSSESTVSRIRTEHFPLTLESARPSHTSQYLCASSEFHETRYFGPGTRLLVL.

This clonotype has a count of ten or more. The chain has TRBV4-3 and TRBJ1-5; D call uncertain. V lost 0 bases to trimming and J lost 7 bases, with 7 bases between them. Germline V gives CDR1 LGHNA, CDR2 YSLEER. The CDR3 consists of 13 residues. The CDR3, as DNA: TGCGCCAGCAGCCAAGAATTAGGGCAGCCCCAGCATTTT. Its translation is CASSQELGQPQHF.

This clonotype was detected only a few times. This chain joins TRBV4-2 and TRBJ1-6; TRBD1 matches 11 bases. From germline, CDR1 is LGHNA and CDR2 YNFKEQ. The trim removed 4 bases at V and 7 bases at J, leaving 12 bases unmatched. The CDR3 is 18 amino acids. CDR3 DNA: TGTGCCAGCAGCCGGACGGCGGATGGGACAGGGGGAAATTCACCCCTCCACTTT. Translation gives CASSRTADGTGGNSPLHF.

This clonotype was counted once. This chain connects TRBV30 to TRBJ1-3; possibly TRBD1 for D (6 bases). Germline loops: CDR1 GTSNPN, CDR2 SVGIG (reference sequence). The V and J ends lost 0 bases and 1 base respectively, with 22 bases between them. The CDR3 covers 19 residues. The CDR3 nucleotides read TGTGCCTGGAGTGTACTGTGGGGTTCAGGGGAGAAGTCTGGAAACACCATATATTTT. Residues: CAWSVLWGSGEKSGNTIYF.

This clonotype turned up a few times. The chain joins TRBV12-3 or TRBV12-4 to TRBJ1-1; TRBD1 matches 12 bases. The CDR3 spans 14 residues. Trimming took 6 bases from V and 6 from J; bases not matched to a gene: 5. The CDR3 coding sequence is TGTGCCAGCAGCCAGGGACAGGGGGCACCTGAAGCTTTCTTT. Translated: CASSQGQGAPEAFF.

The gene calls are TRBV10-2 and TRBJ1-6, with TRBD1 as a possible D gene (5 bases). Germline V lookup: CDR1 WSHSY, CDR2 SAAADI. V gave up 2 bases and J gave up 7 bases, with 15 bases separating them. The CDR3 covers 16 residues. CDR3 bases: TGCGCCAGCAGTGAGGCGCCCGGGGGGGGGAATTCACCCCTCCACTTT. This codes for CASSEAPGGGNSPLHF.

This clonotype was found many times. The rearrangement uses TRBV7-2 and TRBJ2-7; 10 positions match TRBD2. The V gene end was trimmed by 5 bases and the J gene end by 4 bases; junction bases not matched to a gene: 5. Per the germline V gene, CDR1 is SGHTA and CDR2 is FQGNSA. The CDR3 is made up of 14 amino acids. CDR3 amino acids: CASSLSGGAYEQYF. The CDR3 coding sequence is TGTGCCAGCAGCCTAAGCGGGGGGGCTTACGAGCAGTACTTC.

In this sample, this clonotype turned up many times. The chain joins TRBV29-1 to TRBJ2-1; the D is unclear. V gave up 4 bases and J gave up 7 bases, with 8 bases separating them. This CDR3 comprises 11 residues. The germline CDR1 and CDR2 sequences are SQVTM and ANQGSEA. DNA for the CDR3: TGCAGCGTTGCGTCGAGGAATGAGCAGTTCTTC. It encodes CSVASRNEQFF.

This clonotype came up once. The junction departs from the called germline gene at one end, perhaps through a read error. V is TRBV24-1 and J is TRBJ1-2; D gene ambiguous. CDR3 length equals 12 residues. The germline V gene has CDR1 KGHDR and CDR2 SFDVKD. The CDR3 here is CVTSAPGYGYTF. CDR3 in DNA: TGTGTCACCAGCGCTCCCGGGTACGGCTACACCTTC.

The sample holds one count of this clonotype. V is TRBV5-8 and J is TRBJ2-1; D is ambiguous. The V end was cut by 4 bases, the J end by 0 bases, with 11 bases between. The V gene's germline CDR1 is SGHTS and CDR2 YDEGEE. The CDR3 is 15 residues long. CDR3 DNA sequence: TGTGCCAGCAGCCCCCGGGTGAGCTCCTACAATGAGCAGTTCTTC. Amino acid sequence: CASSPRVSSYNEQFF.

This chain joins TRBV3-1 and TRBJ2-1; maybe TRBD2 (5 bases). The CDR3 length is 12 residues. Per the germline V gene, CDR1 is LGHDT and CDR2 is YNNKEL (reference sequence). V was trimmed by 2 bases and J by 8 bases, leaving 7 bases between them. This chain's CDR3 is CASSQTRDEQFF. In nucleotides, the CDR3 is TGTGCCAGCAGCCAAACTAGGGATGAGCAGTTCTTC.

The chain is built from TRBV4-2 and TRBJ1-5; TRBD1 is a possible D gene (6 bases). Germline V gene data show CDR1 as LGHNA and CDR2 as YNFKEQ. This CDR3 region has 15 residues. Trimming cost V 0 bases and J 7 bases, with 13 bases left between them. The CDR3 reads CASSQELTGWQPQHF. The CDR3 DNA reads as TGTGCCAGCAGCCAAGAGCTAACAGGGTGGCAGCCCCAGCATTTT.